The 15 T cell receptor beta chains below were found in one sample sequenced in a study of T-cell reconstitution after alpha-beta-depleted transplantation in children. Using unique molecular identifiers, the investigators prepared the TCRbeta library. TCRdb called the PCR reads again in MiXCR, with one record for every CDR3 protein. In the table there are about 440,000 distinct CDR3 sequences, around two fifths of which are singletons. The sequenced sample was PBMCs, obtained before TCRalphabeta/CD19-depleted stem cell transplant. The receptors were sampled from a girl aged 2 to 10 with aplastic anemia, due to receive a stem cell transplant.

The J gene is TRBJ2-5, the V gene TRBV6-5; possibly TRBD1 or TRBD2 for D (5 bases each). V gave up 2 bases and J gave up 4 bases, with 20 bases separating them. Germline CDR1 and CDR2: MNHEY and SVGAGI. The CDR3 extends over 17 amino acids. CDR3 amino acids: CASSYPRGEGSGETQYF. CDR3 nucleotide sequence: TGTGCCAGCAGTTACCCAAGAGGAGAGGGGTCGGGAGAGACCCAGTACTTC.

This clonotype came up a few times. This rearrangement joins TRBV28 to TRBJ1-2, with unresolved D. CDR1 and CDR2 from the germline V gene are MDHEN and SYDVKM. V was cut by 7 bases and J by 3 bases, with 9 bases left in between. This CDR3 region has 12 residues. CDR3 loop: CASTPRHYGYTF. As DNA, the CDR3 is TGTGCCAGCACCCCGAGGCACTATGGCTACACCTTC.

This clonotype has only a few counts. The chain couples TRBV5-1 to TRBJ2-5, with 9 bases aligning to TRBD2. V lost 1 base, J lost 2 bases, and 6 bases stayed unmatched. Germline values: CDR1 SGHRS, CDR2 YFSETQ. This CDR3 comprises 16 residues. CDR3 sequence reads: CASSLTMLAGQETQYF. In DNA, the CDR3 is TGCGCCAGCAGCTTGACGATGCTAGCGGGGCAAGAGACCCAGTACTTC. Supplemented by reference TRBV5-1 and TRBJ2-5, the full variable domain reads KAGVTQTPRYLIKTRGQQVTLSCSPISGHRSVSWYQQTPGQGLQFLFEYFSETQRNKGNFPGRFSGRQFSNSRSEMNVSTLELGDSALYLCASSLTMLAGQETQYFGPGTRLLVL.

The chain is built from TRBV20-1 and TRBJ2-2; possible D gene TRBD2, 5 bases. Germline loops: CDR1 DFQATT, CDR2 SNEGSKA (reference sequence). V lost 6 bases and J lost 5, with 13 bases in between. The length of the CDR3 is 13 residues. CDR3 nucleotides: TGCAGTGCCCGACCAGCGGAGACCGGGGAGCTGTTTTTT. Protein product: CSARPAETGELFF.

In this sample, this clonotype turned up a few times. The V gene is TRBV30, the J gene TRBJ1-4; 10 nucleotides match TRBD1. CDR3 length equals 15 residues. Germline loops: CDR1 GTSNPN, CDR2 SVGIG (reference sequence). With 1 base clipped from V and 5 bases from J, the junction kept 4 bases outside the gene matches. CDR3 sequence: CAWSDWTGGNEKLFF. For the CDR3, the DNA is TGTGCCTGGAGTGACTGGACAGGGGGAAATGAAAAACTGTTTTTT.

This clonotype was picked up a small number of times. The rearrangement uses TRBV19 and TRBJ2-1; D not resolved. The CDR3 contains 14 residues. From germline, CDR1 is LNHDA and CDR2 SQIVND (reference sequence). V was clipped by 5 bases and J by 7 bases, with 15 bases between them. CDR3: CASSLLGPRNEQFF. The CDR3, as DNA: TGTGCCAGTAGTTTGCTCGGGCCGCGGAATGAGCAGTTCTTC.

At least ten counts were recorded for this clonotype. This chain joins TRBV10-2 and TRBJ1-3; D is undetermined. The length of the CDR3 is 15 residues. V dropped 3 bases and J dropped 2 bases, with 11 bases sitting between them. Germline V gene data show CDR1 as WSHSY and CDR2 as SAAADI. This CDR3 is CASSEMGTAGNTIYF. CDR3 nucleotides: TGCGCCAGCAGTGAAATGGGCACGGCTGGAAACACCATATATTTT.

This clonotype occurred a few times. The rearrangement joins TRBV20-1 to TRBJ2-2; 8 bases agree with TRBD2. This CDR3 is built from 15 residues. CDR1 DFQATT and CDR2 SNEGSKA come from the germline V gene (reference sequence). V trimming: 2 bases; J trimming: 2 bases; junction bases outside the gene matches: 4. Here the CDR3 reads CSARLSGGNTGELFF. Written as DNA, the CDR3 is TGCAGTGCTAGACTAAGCGGGGGAAACACCGGGGAGCTGTTTTTT.

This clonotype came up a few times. CDR3 nucleotides: TGTGCCAGCAGCTCTCATAACAGGGGGGCTTATGGCTACACCTTC. Translation gives CASSSHNRGAYGYTF. The genes are TRBV12-3 or TRBV12-4 and TRBJ1-2, with 8 bases lining up with TRBD1. V trimming: 6 bases; J trimming: 5 bases; junction bases outside the gene matches: 11. CDR3 length: 15 amino acids.

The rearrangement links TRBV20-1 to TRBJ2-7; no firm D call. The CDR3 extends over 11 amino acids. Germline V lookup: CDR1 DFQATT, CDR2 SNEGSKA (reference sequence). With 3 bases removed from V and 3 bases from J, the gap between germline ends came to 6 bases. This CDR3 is CSARVDYEQYF. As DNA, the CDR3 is TGCAGTGCTAGGGTCGACTACGAGCAGTACTTC.

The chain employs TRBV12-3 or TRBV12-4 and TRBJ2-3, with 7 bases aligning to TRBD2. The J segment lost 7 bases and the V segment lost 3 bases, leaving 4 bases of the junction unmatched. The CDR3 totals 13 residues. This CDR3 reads CASSLGGTYTQYF. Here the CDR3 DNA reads TGTGCCAGCAGTTTGGGAGGGACTTATACGCAGTATTTT.

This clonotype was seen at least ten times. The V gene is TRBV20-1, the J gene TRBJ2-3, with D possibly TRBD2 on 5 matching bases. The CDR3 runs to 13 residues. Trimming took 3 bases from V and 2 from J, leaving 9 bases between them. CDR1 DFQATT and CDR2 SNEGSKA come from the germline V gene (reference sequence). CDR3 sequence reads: CSASGGSTDTQYF. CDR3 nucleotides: TGCAGTGCTAGTGGAGGATCCACAGATACGCAGTATTTT.

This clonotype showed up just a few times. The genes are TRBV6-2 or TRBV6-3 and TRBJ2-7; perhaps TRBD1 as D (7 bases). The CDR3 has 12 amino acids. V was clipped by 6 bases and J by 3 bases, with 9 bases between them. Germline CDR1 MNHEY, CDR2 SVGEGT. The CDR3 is CASSRGDYEQYF. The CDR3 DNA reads TGTGCCAGCAGCAGGGGGGACTACGAGCAGTACTTC.

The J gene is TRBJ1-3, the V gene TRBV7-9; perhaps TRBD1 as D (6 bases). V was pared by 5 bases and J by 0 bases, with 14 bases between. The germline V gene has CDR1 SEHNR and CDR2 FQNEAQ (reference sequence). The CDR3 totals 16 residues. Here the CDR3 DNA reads TGTGCCAGCAGCGGCCCCGGGACAAGCTCTGGAAACACCATATATTTT. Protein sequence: CASSGPGTSSGNTIYF.

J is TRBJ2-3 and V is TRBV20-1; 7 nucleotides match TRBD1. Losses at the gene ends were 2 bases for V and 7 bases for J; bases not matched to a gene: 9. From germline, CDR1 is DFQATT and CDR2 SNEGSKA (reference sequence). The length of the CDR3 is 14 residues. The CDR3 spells CSARRPRDSNTQYF. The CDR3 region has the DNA TGCAGTGCTAGACGCCCCCGGGACAGCAATACGCAGTATTTT.